The entry below describes one T cell receptor beta chain. The antigen is unknown. Germline V lookup: CDR1 LNHNV, CDR2 YYDKDF (reference sequence). The CDR3 covers 15 residues. V gave up 3 bases and J gave up 5 bases, with 15 bases separating them. The record originates from a study of vaccination effects on CD4 cells after COVID-19. Looking at the study overall: It was a median of 72 days after the second dose that post-vaccine samples were obtained.

Pools of viral peptides were used by the ViraFEST assay to expand antigen-specific CD4+ T cells ahead of sequencing. Culture proceeded for 10 days, and CD4+ T cells were then isolated. Vaccine administered to participants consisted of two doses of either BNT162b2 or mRNA-1273. Nobody among the vaccine recipients had prior SARS-CoV-2 infection (nucleocapsid antibodies were negative). About 2.2 million PBMC per well were cultured with around 9.1 IU/ml IL-2 and approximately 9.1 ug/ml peptides. TCRdb's table, derived via immunoSEQ multiplex PCR, lists solely in-frame clones and lacks some. Among over 50,000 clones listed, around four fifths were seen once. Study-wide results and caveats: By a late point after vaccination, infection- and vaccine-induced clones had shrunk markedly through clonal contraction.

This rearrangement joins TRBV15 to TRBJ2-3, with D possibly being TRBD1 (7 bases). The sequence was obtained from a human donor who received a COVID-19 vaccine. The source was CD4+ T cells from PBMCs cultured with HCoV-229E spike peptides, collected after COVID-19 vaccination. The DNA of the CDR3 is TGTGCCACCAGCAGTCCCGGAGGGGGCGTAGATACGCAGTATTTT. The encoded protein is CATSSPGGGVDTQYF.